The next 9 T cell receptor beta chains were all read from a single sample in a study of PD-L1 blockade in urothelial cancer. Clones were read by immunoSEQ multiplex PCR, and TCRdb kept only the in-frame ones, dropping some. The repertoire includes fewer than 130,000 clones, approximately 85% of them detected once, and roughly 2.2% sits in the top ten. Source: PBMCs, taken around atezolizumab (anti-PD-L1) treatment. The receptors come from a man between 45 and 60 years old with urothelial cancer.

This clone was counted only a few times. The chain uses TRBV28 and TRBJ1-2; D is unresolved. There are 15 residues in the CDR3. Germline loops: CDR1 MDHEN, CDR2 SYDVKM. V lost 2 bases, J lost 3 bases, and 13 bases lay in between. The CDR3 nucleotides are TGTGCCAGCAGTTTAGGGTCAGCTCAGGACTATGGCTACACCTTC. Its protein product is CASSLGSAQDYGYTF.

This clone has only one observation. This sequence joins TRBV7-8 and TRBJ2-2, with 9 bases identical to TRBD2. With V trimmed by 4 bases and J by 3 bases, 3 bases remained unmatched. The CDR3 is 15 residues long. The V gene's germline CDR1 is SGHVS and CDR2 FQNEAQ. DNA of the CDR3: TGTGCCAGCAGCTCTAGCGGGACTGACACCGGGGAGCTGTTTTTT. It specifies CASSSSGTDTGELFF. The whole variable domain, filled in from reference TRBV7-8 and TRBJ2-2, reads GAGVSQSPRYKVAKRGQDVALRCDPISGHVSLFWYQQALGQGPEFLTYFQNEAQLDKSGLPSDRFFAERPEGSVSTLKIQRTQQEDSAVYLCASSSSGTDTGELFFGEGSRLTVL.

The rearrangement joins TRBV6-5 to TRBJ2-1, with TRBD1 identical over 7 bases. The V gene's germline CDR1 is MNHEY and CDR2 SVGAGI. J lost 6 bases, V lost 5 bases, and 4 bases had no gene match. The CDR3 is made up of 13 amino acids. The chain's CDR3 is CASSTHRGNEQFF. The CDR3, as DNA: TGTGCCAGCAGTACCCACAGGGGCAATGAGCAGTTCTTC.

This clone was recorded only once. The chain carries TRBV27 and TRBJ1-1; 7 bases are a match to TRBD1. CDR1 is MNHEY, CDR2 SMNVEV, per germline (reference sequence). There are 15 residues in the CDR3. With 5 bases clipped from V and 5 bases from J, the junction kept 11 bases outside the gene matches. CDR3 sequence reads: CASSPRNRGGTEAFF. CDR3 nucleotides: TGTGCCAGCAGTCCCAGGAACAGGGGTGGAACTGAAGCTTTCTTT.

CDR3 protein: CASSLIQREANEQFF. DNA of the CDR3: TGTGCCAGCAGCTTAATCCAGCGGGAGGCTAATGAGCAGTTCTTC. The genes are TRBV7-8 and TRBJ2-1; TRBD2 matches at 9 bases. Germline V gene data show CDR1 as SGHVS and CDR2 as FQNEAQ. The trim removed 2 bases at V and 7 bases at J, leaving 6 bases unmatched. The length of the CDR3 is 15 residues.

This sequence joins TRBV2 and TRBJ1-2; 10 bases fit TRBD1. CDR1 SNHLY and CDR2 FYNNEI come from the germline V gene. The CDR3 covers 14 residues. V trimming: 4 bases; J trimming: 6 bases; junction bases outside the gene matches: 5. CDR3 loop: CASSGGQGKNGYTF. Here the CDR3 DNA reads TGTGCCAGCAGTGGGGGACAGGGGAAAAATGGCTACACCTTC.

In its sample, this clone was seen once. V gene TRBV7-9 combines with J gene TRBJ1-2, with a weak D call TRBD1 (5 bases). CDR3 length: 16 residues. V dropped 3 bases and J dropped 4 bases, with 18 bases sitting between them. Per the germline V gene, CDR1 is SEHNR and CDR2 is FQNEAQ (reference sequence). CDR3 sequence reads: CASSFAAQGGPYGYTF. CDR3 DNA: TGTGCCAGCAGCTTCGCGGCGCAGGGAGGTCCCTATGGCTACACCTTC.

The V gene is TRBV27, the J gene TRBJ2-7, with 8 bases fitting TRBD2. Germline CDR1 reads MNHEY; CDR2 reads SMNVEV (reference sequence). V lost 4 bases, J lost 4 bases, and 18 bases stayed unmatched. This CDR3 has 18 amino acids. CDR3 nucleotides: TGTGCCAGCAGTTCCAGCTCGTCGACACGGGGGGGGGTGTACGAGCAGTACTTC. Translated, it gives CASSSSSSTRGGVYEQYF.

The CDR3 DNA sequence: TGTGCCTGGACGAGCGGGAGAATGACGGGCAATGAGCAGTTCTTC. It is translated as CAWTSGRMTGNEQFF. The gene calls are TRBV30 and TRBJ2-1, with 8 bases identical to TRBD2. This CDR3 is built from 15 residues. Per germline, CDR1 GTSNPN and CDR2 SVGIG (reference sequence). Losses at the gene ends were 4 bases for V and 6 bases for J; bases not matched to a gene: 11.